What follows are 21 T cell receptor beta chains derived from one specimen sequenced in a study of long-term antiretroviral therapy in people with HIV. Samples were assayed with immunoSEQ v3.0 at survey level. Generated by immunoSEQ multiplex PCR, the TCRdb table keeps only in-frame clones and is missing some. The profile shows 40,000 to 60,000 clones, about 86% of them singletons. The sequencing used unsorted PBMCs, collected 0.8 years after starting antiretroviral therapy. All receptors come from a woman in her late teens or twenties with HIV.

This sequence joins TRBV5-1 and TRBJ1-3; 8 nucleotides agree with TRBD1. In germline, CDR1 is SGHRS, CDR2 YFSETQ. This CDR3 has 15 residues. With V trimmed by 3 bases and J by 2 bases, 4 bases remained unmatched. CDR3 sequence reads: CASSSPGQAGNTIYF. The CDR3 region has the DNA TGCGCCAGCAGCTCGCCGGGACAGGCTGGAAACACCATATATTTT.

This clone was seen a few times. The chain uses TRBV19 and TRBJ1-5; weak D call: TRBD1 (5 bases). Trimming left V 8 bases short and J 0 bases short, with 11 bases between. CDR3 length equals 14 residues. CDR1 LNHDA and CDR2 SQIVND come from the germline V gene (reference sequence). As DNA, the CDR3 is TGTGCCAGTTTTAAGGGGTATAGCAATCAGCCCCAGCATTTT. It yields the protein CASFKGYSNQPQHF.

V and J are TRBV7-2 and TRBJ2-7; D unresolved. This CDR3 is built from 14 residues. V lost 3 bases and J lost 6, with 15 bases in between. Germline V gene sequence: CDR1 SGHTA, CDR2 FQGNSA. The CDR3 spells CASSFKAGASEQYF. The CDR3 DNA is TGTGCCAGCAGCTTCAAGGCAGGAGCGTCCGAGCAGTACTTC.

V gene TRBV10-3 combines with J gene TRBJ2-1; D ambiguous. CDR1 is ENHRY, CDR2 SYGVKD, per germline. The CDR3 has 11 amino acids. V lost 7 bases, J lost 5 bases, and 6 bases lay in between. This chain's CDR3 is CAIKKNNEQFF. For the CDR3, the DNA is TGTGCCATCAAAAAGAACAATGAGCAGTTCTTC.

The V call is TRBV19, the J call TRBJ2-4; possible D gene TRBD1, 5 bases. Germline assignment: CDR1 LNHDA and CDR2 SQIVND (reference sequence). The CDR3 covers 14 residues. Trimming left V 5 bases short and J 3 bases short, with 11 bases between. In DNA, the CDR3 is TGTGCCAGTAGTCCTCAGGGAAGCAAAAACATTCAGTACTTC. This translates into CASSPQGSKNIQYF.

The chain employs TRBV7-9 and TRBJ2-7; TRBD1 matches at 8 bases. Germline V CDR1 and CDR2: SEHNR, FQNEAQ (reference sequence). The CDR3 is 13 residues long. V lost 4 bases and J lost 4; bases outside the gene matches: 3. CDR3 residues: CASSSRGPYEQYF. The CDR3 nucleotides read TGTGCCAGCAGCTCCAGGGGGCCGTACGAGCAGTACTTC.

This clone was recorded at least ten times. The V gene is TRBV6-1, the J gene TRBJ2-7; D could derive from TRBD1 or TRBD2 (7 bases each). This CDR3 spans 15 amino acids. V lost 1 base and J lost 3, with 13 bases in between. Looked up from germline, CDR1 is MNHNS and CDR2 is SASEGT. CDR3 nucleotides: TGTGCCAGCAGTGAAGGGCAGGGGGGGATCTACGAGCAGTACTTC. Translation: CASSEGQGGIYEQYF.

The chain carries TRBV7-2 and TRBJ2-1; 10 bases are a match to TRBD2. After removal of 2 bases from V and 4 bases from J, the junction contained 14 bases not matched to a gene. From germline, CDR1 is SGHTA and CDR2 FQGNSA. The CDR3 loop spans 19 amino acids. CDR3 DNA: TGTGCCAGCAGCTTATCCCGTCGGACTAGCGGAGTTATTTACAATGAGCAGTTCTTC. Translation gives CASSLSRRTSGVIYNEQFF.

V and J are TRBV13 and TRBJ2-7, with a possible D match to TRBD1 (6 bases). CDR1 and CDR2 (germline): PRHDT, FYEKMQ (reference sequence). CDR3 size: 14 residues. V was pared by 3 bases and J by 0 bases, with 9 bases between. The CDR3: CASSFRDISYEQYF. The CDR3 bases are TGTGCCAGCAGCTTCAGGGACATCTCCTACGAGCAGTACTTC. Combining the CDR3 with reference TRBV13 and TRBJ2-7 gives the whole variable domain AAGVIQSPRHLIKEKRETATLKCYPIPRHDTVYWYQQGPGQDPQFLISFYEKMQSDKGSIPDRFSAQQFSDYHSELNMSSLELGDSALYFCASSFRDISYEQYFGPGTRLTVT.

The rearrangement uses TRBV19 and TRBJ2-7; no firm D call. The V and J ends lost 1 base and 5 bases respectively, with 3 bases between them. From germline, CDR1 is LNHDA and CDR2 SQIVND (reference sequence). The CDR3 runs to 11 residues. CDR3 residues: CASSIADEQYF. The CDR3 DNA sequence: TGTGCCAGTAGTATAGCGGACGAGCAGTACTTC.

The chain joins TRBV15 to TRBJ2-1; 10 positions agree with TRBD1. CDR3 length: 14 amino acids. J was trimmed by 2 bases and V by 7 bases; bases with no gene match: 2. Per the germline V gene, CDR1 is LNHNV and CDR2 is YYDKDF (reference sequence). DNA of the CDR3: TGTGCCACCACCGGGACAGGGGCCTACAATGAGCAGTTCTTC. Translating gives CATTGTGAYNEQFF.

This clone rates as medium-sized. The rearrangement joins TRBV28 to TRBJ2-7, with a weak D call TRBD1 (6 bases). CDR1 and CDR2 (germline): MDHEN, SYDVKM. The V gene lost 8 bases and the J gene lost 4 bases, with 9 bases spanning the gap. This CDR3 comprises 11 residues. The CDR3 nucleotides are TGTGCCAGCCTCCAGGGGTACGAGCAGTACTTC. This encodes CASLQGYEQYF.

This chain uses TRBV28 with TRBJ1-1; 8 bases agree with TRBD1. CDR1 is MDHEN and CDR2 is SYDVKM in the germline V gene. This CDR3 region has 16 residues. V lost 5 bases and J lost 1; bases outside the gene matches: 9. This chain's CDR3 is CASSLAIGQGNTEAFF. DNA for the CDR3: TGTGCCAGCAGTCTTGCGATAGGACAGGGGAACACTGAAGCTTTCTTT.

This clone was observed a few times. The rearrangement uses TRBV10-1 and TRBJ2-7; D perhaps matches TRBD2 (6 bases). CDR1 and CDR2 (germline): WNHNN, SYGVQD (reference sequence). The CDR3 has 16 amino acids. The germline V and J ends were trimmed by 8 bases and 2 bases, with 22 bases remaining between them. CDR3 DNA sequence: TGCGCCAGCCCGCCCACCTCCGGGACTCCTGCCTACGAGCAGTACTTC. It is translated as CASPPTSGTPAYEQYF.

The chain uses TRBV5-1 and TRBJ1-6, with a weak D call TRBD1 (6 bases). V dropped 6 bases and J dropped 7 bases, with 14 bases sitting between them. From germline, CDR1 is SGHRS and CDR2 YFSETQ. The CDR3 has 14 amino acids. The CDR3 DNA reads TGCGCCAGCATGGACAGACTTCCAAATTCACCCCTCCACTTT. Residues: CASMDRLPNSPLHF. The whole variable domain, filled in from reference TRBV5-1 and TRBJ1-6, reads KAGVTQTPRYLIKTRGQQVTLSCSPISGHRSVSWYQQTPGQGLQFLFEYFSETQRNKGNFPGRFSGRQFSNSRSEMNVSTLELGDSALYLCASMDRLPNSPLHFGNGTRLTVT.

V is TRBV10-3 and J is TRBJ1-5; 9 positions match TRBD1. The CDR3 extends over 16 amino acids. V was pared by 4 bases and J by 0 bases, with 4 bases of the junction left unmatched. Germline CDR1 is ENHRY and CDR2 is SYGVKD. As DNA, the CDR3 is TGTGCCATCAGTGCACGACAGGGGGATAGCAATCAGCCCCAGCATTTT. Its protein is CAISARQGDSNQPQHF.

The chain carries TRBV9 and TRBJ2-1; no reliable D call. The V end was cut by 0 bases, the J end by 8 bases, with 9 bases between. The CDR3 has 13 amino acids. Germline V lookup: CDR1 SGDLS, CDR2 YYNGEE. CDR3 coding DNA: TGTGCCAGCAGCGTAGCCCAGGCCCATGAGCAGTTCTTC. Translated: CASSVAQAHEQFF.

This clone has a single count. Here the CDR3 DNA reads TGTGCCAGCAGTGAATCGGCAAGACTCTCCTACAATGAGCAGTTCTTC. Its protein product is CASSESARLSYNEQFF. This chain links TRBV6-1 with TRBJ2-1; D remains ambiguous. Trimming cost V 2 bases and J 0 bases, with 11 bases left between them. CDR3 length: 16 amino acids. CDR1 and CDR2 from the germline V gene are MNHNS and SASEGT.

This chain links TRBV6-6 with TRBJ1-2; the match to TRBD1 covers 8 bases. Trimming at V came to 5 bases and at J to 1 base, leaving 6 bases not matched to a gene. This CDR3 region has 15 residues. Germline V lookup: CDR1 MNHNY, CDR2 SVGAGI (reference sequence). CDR3 sequence (DNA): TGTGCCAGCAGTCCCAGGGGGCGAGATAACTATGGCTACACCTTC. This codes for CASSPRGRDNYGYTF.

The rearrangement joins TRBV19 to TRBJ2-1; 13 bases are a match to TRBD2. Trimming took 5 bases from V and 7 from J; bases not matched to a gene: 8. Germline-derived CDR1 and CDR2 are LNHDA and SQIVND (reference sequence). The CDR3 length is 16 residues. CDR3 protein: CASSRIGLAGENEQFF. The CDR3 DNA reads as TGTGCCAGTAGTCGGATTGGACTAGCGGGAGAGAATGAGCAGTTCTTC.

The rearrangement uses TRBV9 and TRBJ1-1; a weak D match, TRBD1 (5 bases). CDR3 length: 15 residues. CDR1 is SGDLS, CDR2 YYNGEE, per germline. The V end was cut by 5 bases, the J end by 1 base, with 15 bases between. CDR3 sequence reads: CASSFEGRPNTEAFF. CDR3 sequence (DNA): TGTGCCAGCAGTTTCGAGGGGAGACCGAACACTGAAGCTTTCTTT.